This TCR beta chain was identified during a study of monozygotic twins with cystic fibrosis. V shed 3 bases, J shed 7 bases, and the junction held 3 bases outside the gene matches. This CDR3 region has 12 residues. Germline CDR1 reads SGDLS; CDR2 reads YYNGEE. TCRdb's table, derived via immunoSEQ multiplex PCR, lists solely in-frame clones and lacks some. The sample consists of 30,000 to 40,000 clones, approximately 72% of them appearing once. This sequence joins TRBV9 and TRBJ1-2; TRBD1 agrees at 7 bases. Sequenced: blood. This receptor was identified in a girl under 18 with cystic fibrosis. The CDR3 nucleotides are TGTGCCAGCAGCGAGACAGGGTTTGGCTACACCTTC. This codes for CASSETGFGYTF.